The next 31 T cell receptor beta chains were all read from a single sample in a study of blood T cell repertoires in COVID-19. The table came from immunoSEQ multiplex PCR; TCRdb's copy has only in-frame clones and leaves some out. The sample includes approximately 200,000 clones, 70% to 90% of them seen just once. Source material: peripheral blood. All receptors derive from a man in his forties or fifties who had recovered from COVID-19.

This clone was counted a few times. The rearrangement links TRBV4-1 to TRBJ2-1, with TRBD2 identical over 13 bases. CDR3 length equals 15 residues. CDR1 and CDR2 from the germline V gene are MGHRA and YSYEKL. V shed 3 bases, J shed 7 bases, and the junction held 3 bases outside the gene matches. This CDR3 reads CASSHGLAGANEQFF. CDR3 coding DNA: TGCGCCAGCAGCCACGGACTAGCGGGAGCGAATGAGCAGTTCTTC.

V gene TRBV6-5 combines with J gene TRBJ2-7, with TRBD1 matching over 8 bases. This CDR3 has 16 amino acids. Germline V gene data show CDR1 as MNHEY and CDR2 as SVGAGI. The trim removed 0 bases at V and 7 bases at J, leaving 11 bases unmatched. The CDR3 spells CASSYSIMGRGHEQYF. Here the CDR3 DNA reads TGTGCCAGCAGTTACTCGATCATGGGCAGGGGGCATGAGCAGTACTTC.

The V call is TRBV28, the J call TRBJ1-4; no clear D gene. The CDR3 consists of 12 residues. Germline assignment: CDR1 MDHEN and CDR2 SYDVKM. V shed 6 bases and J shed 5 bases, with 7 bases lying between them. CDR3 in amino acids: CASSERNEKLFF. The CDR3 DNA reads TGTGCCAGCAGCGAGCGGAATGAAAAACTGTTTTTT.

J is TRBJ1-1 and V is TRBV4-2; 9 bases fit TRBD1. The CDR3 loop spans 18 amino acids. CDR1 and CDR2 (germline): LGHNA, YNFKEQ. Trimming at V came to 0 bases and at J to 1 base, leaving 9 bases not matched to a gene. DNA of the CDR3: TGTGCCAGCAGCCAAGATCAGGGACAGGGAGGAAGGAACACTGAAGCTTTCTTT. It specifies CASSQDQGQGGRNTEAFF.

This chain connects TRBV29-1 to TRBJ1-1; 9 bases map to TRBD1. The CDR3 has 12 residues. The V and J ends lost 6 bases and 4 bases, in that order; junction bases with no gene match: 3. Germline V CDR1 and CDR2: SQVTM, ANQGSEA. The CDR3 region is CSVGQGGTEAFF. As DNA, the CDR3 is TGCAGCGTGGGACAGGGTGGCACTGAAGCTTTCTTT. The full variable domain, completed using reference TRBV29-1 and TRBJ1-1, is SAVISQKPSRDICQRGTSLTIQCQVDSQVTMMFWYRQQPGQSLTLIATANQGSEATYESGFVIDKFPISRPNLTFSTLTVSNMSPEDSSIYLCSVGQGGTEAFFGQGTRLTVV.

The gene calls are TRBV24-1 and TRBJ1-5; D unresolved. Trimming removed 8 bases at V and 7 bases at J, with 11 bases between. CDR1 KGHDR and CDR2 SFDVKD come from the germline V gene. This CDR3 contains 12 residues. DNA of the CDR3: TGTGCCACCACAGCTCGGGGACAGCCCCAGCATTTT. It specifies CATTARGQPQHF.

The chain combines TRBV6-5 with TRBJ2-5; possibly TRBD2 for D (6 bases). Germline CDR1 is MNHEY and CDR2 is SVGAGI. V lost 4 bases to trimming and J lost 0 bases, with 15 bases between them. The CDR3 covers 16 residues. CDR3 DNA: TGTGCCAGCAGTTCTCGGGCCGGAGGGTACCAAGAGACCCAGTACTTC. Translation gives CASSSRAGGYQETQYF.

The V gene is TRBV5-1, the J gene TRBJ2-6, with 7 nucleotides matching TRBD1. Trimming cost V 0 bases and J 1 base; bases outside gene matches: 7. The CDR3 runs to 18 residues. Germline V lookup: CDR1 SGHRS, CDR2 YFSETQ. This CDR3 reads CASSLDDRVVSGANVLTF. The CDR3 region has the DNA TGCGCCAGCAGCTTGGATGACAGGGTCGTTTCTGGGGCCAACGTCCTGACTTTC.

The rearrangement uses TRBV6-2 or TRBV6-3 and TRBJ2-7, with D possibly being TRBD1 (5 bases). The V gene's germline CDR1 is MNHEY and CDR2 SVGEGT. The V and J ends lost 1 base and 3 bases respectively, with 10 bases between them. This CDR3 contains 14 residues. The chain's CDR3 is CASSYLGDSYEQYF. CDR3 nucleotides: TGTGCCAGCAGTTACTTAGGGGATAGCTACGAGCAGTACTTC.

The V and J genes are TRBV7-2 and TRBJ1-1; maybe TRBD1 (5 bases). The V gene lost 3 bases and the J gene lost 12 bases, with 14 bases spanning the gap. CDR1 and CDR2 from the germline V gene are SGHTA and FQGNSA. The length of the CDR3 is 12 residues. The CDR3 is CASSFAGTGSFF. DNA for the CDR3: TGTGCCAGCAGCTTCGCCGGGACTGGGTCTTTCTTT.

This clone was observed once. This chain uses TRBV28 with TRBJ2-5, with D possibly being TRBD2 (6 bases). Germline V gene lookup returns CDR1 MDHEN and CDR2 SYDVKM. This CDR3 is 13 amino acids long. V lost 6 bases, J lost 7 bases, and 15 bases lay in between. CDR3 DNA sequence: TGTGCCAGCAGCTTCGGGAGCGTCGCGACCCAGTACTTC. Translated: CASSFGSVATQYF.

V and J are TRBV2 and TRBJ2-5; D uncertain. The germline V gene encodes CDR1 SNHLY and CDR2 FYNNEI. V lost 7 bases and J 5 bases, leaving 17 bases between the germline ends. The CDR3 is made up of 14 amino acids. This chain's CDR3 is CASIMTSPAETQYF. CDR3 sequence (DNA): TGTGCCAGCATAATGACCTCTCCAGCGGAGACCCAGTACTTC.

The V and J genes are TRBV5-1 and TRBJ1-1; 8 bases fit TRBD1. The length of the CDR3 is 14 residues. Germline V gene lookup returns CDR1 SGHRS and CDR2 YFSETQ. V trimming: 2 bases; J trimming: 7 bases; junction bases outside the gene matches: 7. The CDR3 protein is CASSLNLGQGEAFF. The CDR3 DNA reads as TGCGCCAGCAGCTTAAATCTCGGACAGGGTGAAGCTTTCTTT.

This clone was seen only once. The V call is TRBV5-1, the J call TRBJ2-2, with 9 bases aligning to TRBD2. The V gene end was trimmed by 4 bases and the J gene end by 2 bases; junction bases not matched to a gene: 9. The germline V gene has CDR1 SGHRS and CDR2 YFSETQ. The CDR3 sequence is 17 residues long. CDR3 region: CASSPPEAGGNTGELFF. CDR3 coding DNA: TGCGCCAGCAGCCCCCCGGAAGCGGGAGGCAACACCGGGGAGCTGTTTTTT.

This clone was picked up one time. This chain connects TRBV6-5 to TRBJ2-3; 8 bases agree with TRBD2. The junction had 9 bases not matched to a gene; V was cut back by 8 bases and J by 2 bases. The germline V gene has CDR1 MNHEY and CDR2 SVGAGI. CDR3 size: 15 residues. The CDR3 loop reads CASSLNGRVTDTQYF. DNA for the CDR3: TGTGCCAGCTCTTTGAACGGGAGGGTCACAGATACGCAGTATTTT.

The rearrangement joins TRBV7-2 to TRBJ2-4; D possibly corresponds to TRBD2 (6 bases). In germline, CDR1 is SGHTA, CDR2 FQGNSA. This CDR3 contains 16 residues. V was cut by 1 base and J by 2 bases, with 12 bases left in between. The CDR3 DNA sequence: TGTGCCAGCAGCTTAGTCCAGACTAGAACCAAAAACATTCAGTACTTC. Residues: CASSLVQTRTKNIQYF.

The CDR3 DNA reads TGCAGTGCTAGTAAGACAGGGAGGAAAAACATTCAGTACTTC. The encoded protein is CSASKTGRKNIQYF. This chain connects TRBV20-1 to TRBJ2-4; the D gene is possibly TRBD1 (7 bases). The CDR3 runs 14 residues. In germline, CDR1 is DFQATT, CDR2 SNEGSKA (reference sequence). Trimming left V 3 bases short and J 4 bases short, with 13 bases between.

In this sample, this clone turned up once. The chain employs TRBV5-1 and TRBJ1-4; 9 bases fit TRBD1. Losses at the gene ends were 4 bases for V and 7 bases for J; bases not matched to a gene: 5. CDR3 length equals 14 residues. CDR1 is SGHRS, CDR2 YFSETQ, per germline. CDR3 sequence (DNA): TGCGCCAGCAGCAGAGACAGGGGGGCTGAAAAACTGTTTTTT. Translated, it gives CASSRDRGAEKLFF.

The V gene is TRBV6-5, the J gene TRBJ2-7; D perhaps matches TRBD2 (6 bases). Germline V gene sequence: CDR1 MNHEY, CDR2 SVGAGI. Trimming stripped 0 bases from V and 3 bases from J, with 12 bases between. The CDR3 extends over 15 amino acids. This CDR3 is CASSYSGTSIYEQYF. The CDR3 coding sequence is TGTGCCAGCAGTTACTCCGGGACTTCAATCTACGAGCAGTACTTC.

This chain's CDR3 is CASSPLMGHQENSPLHF. The CDR3 nucleotides read TGTGCCAGCTCACCCCTTATGGGACACCAGGAGAATTCACCCCTCCACTTT. The rearrangement uses TRBV18 and TRBJ1-6; TRBD1 might be the D (6 bases). V dropped 3 bases and J dropped 7 bases, with 19 bases sitting between them. Germline lookup yields CDR1 KGHSH and CDR2 LQKENI. The length of the CDR3 is 17 residues.

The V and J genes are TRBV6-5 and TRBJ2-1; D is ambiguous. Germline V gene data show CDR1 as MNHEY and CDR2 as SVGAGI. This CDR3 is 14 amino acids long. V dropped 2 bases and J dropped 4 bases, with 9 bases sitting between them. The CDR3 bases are TGTGCCAGCAGTTACCAGGCAGGTTACAATGAGCAGTTCTTC. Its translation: CASSYQAGYNEQFF.

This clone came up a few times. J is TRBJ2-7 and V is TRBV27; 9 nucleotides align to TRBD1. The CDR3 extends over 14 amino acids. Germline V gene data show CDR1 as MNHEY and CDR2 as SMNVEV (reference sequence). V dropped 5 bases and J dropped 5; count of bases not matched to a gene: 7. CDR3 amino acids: CASSILGQGDEQYF. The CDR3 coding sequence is TGTGCCAGCAGTATCCTGGGACAGGGTGACGAGCAGTACTTC.

Here the CDR3 DNA reads TGTGCCAGCAGCTTAAAGACTAGCGGGAGTTTCGCAGATACGCAGTATTTT. It codes for CASSLKTSGSFADTQYF. The rearrangement joins TRBV7-9 to TRBJ2-3, with 12 bases lining up with TRBD2. CDR3 length: 17 amino acids. V shed 2 bases and J 4 bases; nucleotides not matched to a gene: 7. Looked up from germline, CDR1 is SEHNR and CDR2 is FQNEAQ (reference sequence).

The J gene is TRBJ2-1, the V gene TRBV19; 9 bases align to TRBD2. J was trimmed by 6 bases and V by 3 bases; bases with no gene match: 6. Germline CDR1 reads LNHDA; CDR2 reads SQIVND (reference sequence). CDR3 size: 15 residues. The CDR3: CASSIKSSGVNEQFF. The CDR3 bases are TGTGCCAGTAGTATTAAGTCTAGCGGGGTCAATGAGCAGTTCTTC. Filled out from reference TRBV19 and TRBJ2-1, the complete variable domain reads DGGITQSPKYLFRKEGQNVTLSCEQNLNHDAMYWYRQDPGQGLRLIYYSQIVNDFQKGDIAEGYSVSREKKESFPLTVTSAQKNPTAFYLCASSIKSSGVNEQFFGPGTRLTVL.

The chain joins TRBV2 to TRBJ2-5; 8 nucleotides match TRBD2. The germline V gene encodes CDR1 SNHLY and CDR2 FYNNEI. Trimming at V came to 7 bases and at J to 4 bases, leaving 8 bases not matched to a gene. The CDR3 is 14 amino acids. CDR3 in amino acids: CASKDPGGPETQYF. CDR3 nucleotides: TGTGCCAGCAAGGATCCGGGAGGGCCAGAGACCCAGTACTTC.

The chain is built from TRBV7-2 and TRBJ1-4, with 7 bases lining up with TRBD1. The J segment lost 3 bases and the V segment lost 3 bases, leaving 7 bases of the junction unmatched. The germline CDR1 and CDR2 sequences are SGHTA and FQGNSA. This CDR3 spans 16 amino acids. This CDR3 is CASSLAGGTANEKLFF. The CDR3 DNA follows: TGTGCCAGCAGCTTGGCCGGAGGGACAGCTAATGAAAAACTGTTTTTT.

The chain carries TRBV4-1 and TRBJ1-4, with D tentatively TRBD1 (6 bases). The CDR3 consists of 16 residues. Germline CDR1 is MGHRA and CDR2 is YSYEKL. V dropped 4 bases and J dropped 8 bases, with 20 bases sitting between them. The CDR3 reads CASSPEIQGRGEKLFF. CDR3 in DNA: TGCGCCAGCAGCCCCGAGATACAGGGACGTGGCGAAAAACTGTTTTTT.

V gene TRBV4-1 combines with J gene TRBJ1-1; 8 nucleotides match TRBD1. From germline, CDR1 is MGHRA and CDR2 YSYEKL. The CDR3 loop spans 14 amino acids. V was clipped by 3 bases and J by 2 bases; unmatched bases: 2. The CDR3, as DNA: TGCGCCAGCAGCCAGCCAGGGGGCAACACTGAAGCTTTCTTT. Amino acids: CASSQPGGNTEAFF.

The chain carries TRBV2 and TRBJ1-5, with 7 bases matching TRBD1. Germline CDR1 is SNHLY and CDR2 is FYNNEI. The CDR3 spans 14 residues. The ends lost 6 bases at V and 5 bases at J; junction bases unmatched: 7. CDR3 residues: CASRRQGGDQPQHF. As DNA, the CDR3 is TGTGCCAGCAGGCGACAGGGTGGCGATCAGCCCCAGCATTTT.

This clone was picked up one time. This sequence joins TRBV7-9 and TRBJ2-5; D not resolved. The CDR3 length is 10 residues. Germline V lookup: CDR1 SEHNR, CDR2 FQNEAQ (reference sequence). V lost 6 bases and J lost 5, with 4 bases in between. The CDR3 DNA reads TGTGCCAGCAGTCTGGAGACCCAGTACTTC. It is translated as CASSLETQYF.

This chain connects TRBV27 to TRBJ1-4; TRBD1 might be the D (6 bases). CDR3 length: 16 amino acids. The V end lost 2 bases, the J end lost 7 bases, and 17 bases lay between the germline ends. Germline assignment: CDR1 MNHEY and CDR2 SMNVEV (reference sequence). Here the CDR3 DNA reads TGTGCCAGCAGTTTACGGGGGGGCGCGGTTTTTGAAAAACTGTTTTTT. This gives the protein CASSLRGGAVFEKLFF.